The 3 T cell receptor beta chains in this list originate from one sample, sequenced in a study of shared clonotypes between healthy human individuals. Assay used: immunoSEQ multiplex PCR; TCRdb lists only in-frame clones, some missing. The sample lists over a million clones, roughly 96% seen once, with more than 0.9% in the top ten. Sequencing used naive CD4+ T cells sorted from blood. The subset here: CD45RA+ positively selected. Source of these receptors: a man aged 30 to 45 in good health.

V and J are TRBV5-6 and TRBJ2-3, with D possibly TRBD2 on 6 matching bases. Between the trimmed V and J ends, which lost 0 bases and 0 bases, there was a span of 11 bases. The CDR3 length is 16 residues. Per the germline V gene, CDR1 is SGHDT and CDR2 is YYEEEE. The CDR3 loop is CASSLVGSFSTDTQYF. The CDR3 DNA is TGTGCCAGCAGCTTGGTCGGGAGCTTCAGCACAGATACGCAGTATTTT.

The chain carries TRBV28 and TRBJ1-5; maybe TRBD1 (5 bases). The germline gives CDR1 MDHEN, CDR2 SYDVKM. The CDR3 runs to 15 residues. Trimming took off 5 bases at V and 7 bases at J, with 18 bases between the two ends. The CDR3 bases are TGTGCCAGCAGTCCCCGGCTAGGGGAGGGACAGCCCCAGCATTTT. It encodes CASSPRLGEGQPQHF.

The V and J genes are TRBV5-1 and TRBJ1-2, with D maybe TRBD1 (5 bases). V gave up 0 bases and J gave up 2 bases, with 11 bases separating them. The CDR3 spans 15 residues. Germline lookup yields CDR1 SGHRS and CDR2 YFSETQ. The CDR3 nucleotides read TGCGCCAGCAGCTTGGCGGCAGGGACCAACTATGGCTACACCTTC. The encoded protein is CASSLAAGTNYGYTF.